This T cell receptor delta chain was identified in a study of human gamma delta and Vdelta1 T cells. Study-wide results and caveats: Polyclonal Delta One T cells reportedly showed broad cytotoxic targeting of acute myeloid leukemia.

With CATT, TCRdb re-called clones from the PCR reads. The data contain some 14,000 delta-chain clones, under 55% of them singletons. This clone is categorized as medium-sized (0.01 to 0.1%). Its antigen is as yet unknown. CDR1 is TSWWSYY and CDR2 is QGS in the germline V gene. CDR3 length equals 24 residues. V was cut by 5 bases and J by 0 bases, with 40 bases left in between. The V and J genes are TRDV1 and TRDJ1, with D perhaps matching TRDD3 (7 bases). The specimen was Vdelta1 gamma-delta T cells from blood grown in culture (DOT cells). The receptor was derived from a human donor in good health. Here the CDR3 DNA reads TGTGCTCTTGGGTGCCACTTGGTCCTACCGGATCGTAAGGGATACTTAAAGTACACCGATAAACTCATCTTT. Translated: CALGCHLVLPDRKGYLKYTDKLIF.